This note documents a single T cell receptor (beta chain) sequence. The antigen is unknown. These data originate in a study of long-term antiretroviral therapy in people with HIV. General study results and limits: HIV repertoires spanned tighter CDR3 length ranges than controls did. Dominance of pre-ART expanded clones persisted, fluctuating and often declining after ART. Blood, drawn from 2004 to 2017, may reflect older ART regimens.

With V trimmed by 2 bases and J by 3 bases, 11 bases remained unmatched. The CDR3 covers 17 residues. Germline V gene sequence: CDR1 MNHNS, CDR2 SASEGT. The assay used was immunoSEQ (version v3.0), run at survey level. The assay was immunoSEQ multiplex PCR, and TCRdb's table has in-frame clones only and misses some. There are about 34,000 clones in the sample; approximately 95% occur only once, and 3% to 4% lies in the top ten. Sequencing was performed on unsorted PBMCs, taken approximately 5 years after starting antiretroviral therapy. The rearrangement joins TRBV6-1 to TRBJ2-3; TRBD1 agrees at 7 bases. This receptor was taken from a woman between 50 and 59 years old with HIV. The CDR3 nucleotides read TGTGCCAGCAGTGAACCAGGCGACAGGGAGAAAACAGATACGCAGTATTTT. Protein sequence: CASSEPGDREKTDTQYF.